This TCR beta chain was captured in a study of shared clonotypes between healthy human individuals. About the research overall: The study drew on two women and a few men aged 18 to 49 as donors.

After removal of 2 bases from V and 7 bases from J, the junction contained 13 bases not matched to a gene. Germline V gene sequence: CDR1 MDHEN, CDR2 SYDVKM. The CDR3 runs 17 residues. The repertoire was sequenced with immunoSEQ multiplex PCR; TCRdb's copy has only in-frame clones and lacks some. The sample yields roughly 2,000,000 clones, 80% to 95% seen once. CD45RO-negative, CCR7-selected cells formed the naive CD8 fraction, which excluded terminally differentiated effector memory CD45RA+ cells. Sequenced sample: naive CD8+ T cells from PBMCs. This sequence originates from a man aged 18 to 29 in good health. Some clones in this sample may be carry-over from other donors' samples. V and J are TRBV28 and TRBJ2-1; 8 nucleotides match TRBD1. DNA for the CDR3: TGTGCCAGCAGTTTACCAGGGGGCCTATCCCTAGGGAATGAGCAGTTCTTC. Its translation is CASSLPGGLSLGNEQFF.